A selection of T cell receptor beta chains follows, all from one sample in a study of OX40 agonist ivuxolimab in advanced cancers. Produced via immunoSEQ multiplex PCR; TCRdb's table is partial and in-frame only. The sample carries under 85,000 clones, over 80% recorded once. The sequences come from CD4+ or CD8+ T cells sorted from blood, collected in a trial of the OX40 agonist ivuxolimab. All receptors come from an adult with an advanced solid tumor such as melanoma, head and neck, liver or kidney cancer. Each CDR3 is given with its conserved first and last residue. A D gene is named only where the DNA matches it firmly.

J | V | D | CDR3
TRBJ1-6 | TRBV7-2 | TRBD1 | CASSPHPGTGTSPLHF
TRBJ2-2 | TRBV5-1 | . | CASSLVLGGATGELFF
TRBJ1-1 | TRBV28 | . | CASSLHDGYTEAFF
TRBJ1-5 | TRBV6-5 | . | CASSSTIGTEHF
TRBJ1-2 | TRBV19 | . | CASLPLGRDYGYTF
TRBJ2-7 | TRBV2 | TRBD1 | CASRSGTGGYEQYF
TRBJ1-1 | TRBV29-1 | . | CSAGVNTEAFF
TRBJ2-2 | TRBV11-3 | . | CASKGSNTGELFF
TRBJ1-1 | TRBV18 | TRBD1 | CASSLVRDRSFTEAFF
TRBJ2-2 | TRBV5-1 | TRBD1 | CASSLRGSGGSGELFF
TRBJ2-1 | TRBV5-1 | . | CASSLAGGSSYNEQFF
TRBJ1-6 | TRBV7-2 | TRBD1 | CASSWDSGENSPLHF
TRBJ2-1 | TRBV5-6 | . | CASSLEGVVNEQFF
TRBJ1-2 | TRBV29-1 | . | CSVVSGDYGYTF
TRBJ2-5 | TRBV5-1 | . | CASSSRTKETQYF
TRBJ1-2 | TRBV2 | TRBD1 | CASSELSKGAYYGYTF
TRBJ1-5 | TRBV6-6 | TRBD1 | CASSPNQQGTQPQHF
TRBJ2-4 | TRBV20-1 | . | CSSPDKNIQYF
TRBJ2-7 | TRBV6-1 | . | CASSEALRYYEQYF
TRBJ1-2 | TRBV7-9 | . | CASSLEARSDGYTF
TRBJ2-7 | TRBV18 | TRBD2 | CASSPQGLAGAYEQYF
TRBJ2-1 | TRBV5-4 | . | CASSLGQWSNNEQFF
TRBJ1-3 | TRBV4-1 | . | CASSRGRARSGNTIYF
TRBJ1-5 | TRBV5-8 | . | CASSLGYSNQPQHF
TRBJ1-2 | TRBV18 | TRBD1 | CASSPERTGIYGYTF
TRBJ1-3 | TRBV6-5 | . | CASSYKAFSGNTIYF
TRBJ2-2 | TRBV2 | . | CASMGDLSSTGELFF
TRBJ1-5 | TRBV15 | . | CATSSSGTDQPQHF
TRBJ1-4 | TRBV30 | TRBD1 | CAWSVLRGRGEKLFF
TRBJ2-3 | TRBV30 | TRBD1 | CAWSVLGTGSTDTQYF
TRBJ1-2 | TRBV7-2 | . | CASSFGRGVDGYTF
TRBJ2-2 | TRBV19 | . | CASSGRITGELFF
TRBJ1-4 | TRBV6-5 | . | CASSYAPGRHNEKLFF
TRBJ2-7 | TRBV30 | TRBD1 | CARSVTDRVYEQYF
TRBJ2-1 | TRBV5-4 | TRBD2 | CASSLSSGGYNEQFF
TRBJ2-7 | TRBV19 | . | CASSTGFSYEQYF
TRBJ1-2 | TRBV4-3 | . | CASSPILANYGYTF
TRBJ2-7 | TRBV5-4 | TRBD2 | CASSLDAGRGEQYF
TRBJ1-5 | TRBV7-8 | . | CASSSLSINQPQHF
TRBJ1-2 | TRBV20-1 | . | CSARGVGGYTF
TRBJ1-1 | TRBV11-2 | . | CASSLVPRVGQAFF